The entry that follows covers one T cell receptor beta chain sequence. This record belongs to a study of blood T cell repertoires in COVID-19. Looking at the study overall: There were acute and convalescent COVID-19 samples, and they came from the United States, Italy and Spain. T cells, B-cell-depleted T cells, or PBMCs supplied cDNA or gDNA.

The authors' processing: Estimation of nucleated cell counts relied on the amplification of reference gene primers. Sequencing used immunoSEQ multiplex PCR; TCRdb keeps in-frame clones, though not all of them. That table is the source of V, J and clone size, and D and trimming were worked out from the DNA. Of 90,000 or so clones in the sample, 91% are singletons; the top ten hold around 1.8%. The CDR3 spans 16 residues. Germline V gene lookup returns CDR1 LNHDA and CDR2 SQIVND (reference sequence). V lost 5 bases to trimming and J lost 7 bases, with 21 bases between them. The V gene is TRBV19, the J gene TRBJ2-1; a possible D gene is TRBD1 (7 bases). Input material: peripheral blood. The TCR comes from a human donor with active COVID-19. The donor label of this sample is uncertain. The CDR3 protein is CASSERDSRRGNEQFF. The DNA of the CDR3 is TGTGCCAGTAGTGAACGGGACAGCAGGAGGGGGAATGAGCAGTTCTTC.